One sample yielded the 26 T cell receptor beta chains listed below, sequenced in a study of cytomegalovirus exposure and HLA in healthy donors. Vbeta (60) and Jbeta (13) primers were used in the PCR. TCRdb keeps only in-frame clones here, not all; method: immunoSEQ multiplex PCR. The sample lists approximately 140,000 clones; 88% were seen once. The sequenced sample consisted of PBMCs. Receptors originate from a woman aged 35 to 49 in good health and CMV-seronegative.

The genes are TRBV4-1 and TRBJ1-2, with a possible D match to TRBD1 (6 bases). The CDR3 has 16 residues. The V end was cut by 5 bases, the J end by 5 bases, with 21 bases between. In germline, CDR1 is MGHRA, CDR2 YSYEKL. The CDR3, as DNA: TGCGCCAGCAGCTCAAGAGGAACAGGGCTAGGATATGGCTACACCTTC. It translates to CASSSRGTGLGYGYTF.

The chain links TRBV27 to TRBJ2-7, with 7 bases aligning to TRBD1. The trim removed 5 bases at V and 6 bases at J, leaving 7 bases unmatched. Per germline, CDR1 MNHEY and CDR2 SMNVEV (reference sequence). CDR3 length: 13 residues. The CDR3 bases are TGTGCCAGCAGTCCAAACAGGGGCGGCGAGCAGTACTTC. It yields the protein CASSPNRGGEQYF.

This clone has only one observation. J is TRBJ2-1 and V is TRBV4-3; 16 nucleotides align to TRBD2. The CDR3 sequence is 16 residues long. V dropped 1 base and J dropped 12; count of bases not matched to a gene: 6. Germline CDR1 and CDR2: LGHNA and YSLEER. CDR3 nucleotide sequence: TGCGCCAGCAGCCAAGGGGGACTAGCGGGAGGGAGAGTGCAGTTCTTC. Protein product: CASSQGGLAGGRVQFF.

The chain employs TRBV28 and TRBJ2-7; no clear D gene. V was trimmed by 10 bases and J by 5 bases, leaving 24 bases between them. The CDR3 consists of 15 residues. The germline CDR1 and CDR2 sequences are MDHEN and SYDVKM. CDR3 sequence reads: CATVSSGTVRHEQYF. CDR3 bases: TGTGCCACCGTTTCGTCAGGAACGGTAAGGCACGAGCAGTACTTC.

Only a few counts were recorded for this clone. V and J are TRBV5-4 and TRBJ2-7, with a possible D match to TRBD2 (5 bases). Trimming left V 2 bases short and J 4 bases short, with 13 bases between. The V gene's germline CDR1 is SGHNT and CDR2 YYREEE (reference sequence). The CDR3 contains 14 residues. DNA for the CDR3: TGTGCCAGCAGCTTAGAGGGTAAAAGGTACGAGCAGTACTTC. It codes for CASSLEGKRYEQYF. The variable domain in full, completed from reference TRBV5-4 and TRBJ2-7, reads ETGVTQSPTHLIKTRGQQVTLRCSSQSGHNTVSWYQQALGQGPQFIFQYYREEENGRGNFPPRFSGLQFPNYSSELNVNALELDDSALYLCASSLEGKRYEQYFGPGTRLTVT.

This chain joins TRBV5-1 and TRBJ2-7; maybe TRBD1 (5 bases). The CDR3 totals 14 residues. The germline gives CDR1 SGHRS, CDR2 YFSETQ. The V end was cut by 6 bases, the J end by 11 bases, with 24 bases between. DNA of the CDR3: TGCGCCAGCAAACCAACGCTCAATATAGGACAAGAGTACTTC. Translation gives CASKPTLNIGQEYF.

J is TRBJ2-1 and V is TRBV2; 7 nucleotides agree with TRBD2. Germline V CDR1 and CDR2: SNHLY, FYNNEI. The V gene end was trimmed by 2 bases and the J gene end by 2 bases; junction bases not matched to a gene: 9. This CDR3 spans 17 amino acids. The CDR3 DNA sequence: TGTGCCAGCAGTGAATGGGCGCTAGCGGTTCCCTACAATGAGCAGTTCTTC. Protein sequence: CASSEWALAVPYNEQFF.

The rearrangement uses TRBV4-3 and TRBJ2-1; the match to TRBD2 covers 9 bases. The CDR3 is 15 amino acids. Germline V CDR1 and CDR2: LGHNA, YSLEER. V gave up 0 bases and J gave up 6 bases; unmatched junction bases: 3. The CDR3 here is CASSQDGLAINEQFF. The CDR3 DNA sequence: TGCGCCAGCAGCCAAGACGGACTAGCGATCAATGAGCAGTTCTTC.

The chain is built from TRBV5-1 and TRBJ1-4; D may be TRBD1 (6 bases). V was cut by 5 bases and J by 5 bases, with 13 bases left in between. The CDR3 contains 14 residues. Germline V CDR1 and CDR2: SGHRS, YFSETQ. This CDR3 is CASREQGPNEKLFF. The CDR3 coding sequence is TGCGCCAGCAGGGAACAGGGACCAAATGAAAAACTGTTTTTT.

J is TRBJ1-1 and V is TRBV6-6; 11 bases match TRBD1. Germline loops: CDR1 MNHNY, CDR2 SVGAGI (reference sequence). Trimming took 5 bases from V and 10 from J; bases not matched to a gene: 6. This CDR3 spans 13 amino acids. CDR3 residues: CASSGQGAFSAFF. In nucleotides, the CDR3 is TGTGCCAGCAGTGGACAGGGGGCGTTTTCAGCTTTCTTT.

The chain has TRBV7-9 and TRBJ1-2; 9 positions agree with TRBD1. The CDR3 totals 18 residues. After removal of 5 bases from V and 8 bases from J, the junction contained 21 bases not matched to a gene. Germline lookup yields CDR1 SEHNR and CDR2 FQNEAQ (reference sequence). CDR3 sequence (DNA): TGTGCCAGCAGCGCCTCGGCACAGGGGGCCGCGGCGCTCGGGGGCTACACCTTC. This translates into CASSASAQGAAALGGYTF.

The V gene is TRBV10-3, the J gene TRBJ2-1, with 12 positions matching TRBD2. The CDR3 sequence is 16 residues long. Germline V lookup: CDR1 ENHRY, CDR2 SYGVKD. With 5 bases clipped from V and 8 bases from J, the junction kept 10 bases outside the gene matches. Here the CDR3 reads CAISRLAGAGSYEQFF. CDR3 sequence (DNA): TGTGCCATCAGTCGACTAGCGGGAGCGGGGTCGTATGAGCAGTTCTTC.

This clone was seen only a few times. The rearrangement links TRBV25-1 to TRBJ1-4; D perhaps matches TRBD1 (5 bases). V was trimmed by 0 bases and J by 7 bases, leaving 12 bases between them. The CDR3 runs to 15 residues. Germline CDR1 reads MGHDK; CDR2 reads SYGVNS. The DNA of the CDR3 is TGTGCCAGCAGTGAATATGGGGGGTGGGGTGAAAAACTGTTTTTT. This translates into CASSEYGGWGEKLFF.

J is TRBJ2-1 and V is TRBV7-8; TRBD1 is a possible D gene (5 bases). There are 14 residues in the CDR3. V gave up 5 bases and J gave up 10 bases, with 18 bases separating them. Germline lookup yields CDR1 SGHVS and CDR2 FQNEAQ. CDR3 sequence reads: CASSPQGSSGEQFF. CDR3 nucleotide sequence: TGTGCCAGCAGCCCCCAGGGCAGCAGTGGGGAGCAGTTCTTC.

The chain couples TRBV7-9 to TRBJ1-4; 9 nucleotides line up with TRBD1. This CDR3 region has 14 residues. The germline gives CDR1 SEHNR, CDR2 FQNEAQ (reference sequence). Trimming removed 4 bases from V and 7 bases from J; junction bases left unmatched: 4. CDR3 amino acids: CASSSGQGSEKLFF. The CDR3 nucleotides read TGTGCCAGCAGCTCGGGACAGGGAAGTGAAAAACTGTTTTTT. The full variable domain, completed using reference TRBV7-9 and TRBJ1-4, is DTGVSQNPRHKITKRGQNVTFRCDPISEHNRLYWYRQTLGQGPEFLTYFQNEAQLEKSRLLSDRFSAERPKGSFSTLEIQRTEQGDSAMYLCASSSGQGSEKLFFGSGTQLSVL.

The rearrangement links TRBV5-1 to TRBJ2-1, with 7 bases aligning to TRBD2. The V and J ends lost 2 bases and 0 bases, in that order; junction bases with no gene match: 5. This CDR3 contains 16 residues. In germline, CDR1 is SGHRS, CDR2 YFSETQ. The CDR3 loop reads CASSFPPSGSYNEQFF. The CDR3 DNA sequence: TGCGCCAGCAGCTTCCCCCCTAGCGGCTCCTACAATGAGCAGTTCTTC.

This sequence joins TRBV2 and TRBJ1-1; D is uncertain. The CDR3 spans 14 residues. CDR1 and CDR2 from the germline V gene are SNHLY and FYNNEI. Trimming stripped 3 bases from V and 5 bases from J, with 13 bases between. The CDR3 sequence: CASSDLSPRTEAFF. The CDR3 DNA sequence: TGTGCCAGCAGTGACCTTAGCCCCCGGACTGAAGCTTTCTTT.

The V gene is TRBV7-2, the J gene TRBJ2-2, with D possibly TRBD2 on 5 matching bases. V was trimmed by 6 bases and J by 1 base, leaving 12 bases between them. The CDR3 is 15 residues long. Germline CDR1 reads SGHTA; CDR2 reads FQGNSA. CDR3: CASSRGWRNTGELFF. The CDR3 DNA is TGTGCCAGCAGTCGAGGGTGGAGGAACACCGGGGAGCTGTTTTTT.

This sequence joins TRBV7-2 and TRBJ2-5, with 7 positions matching TRBD1. Per germline, CDR1 SGHTA and CDR2 FQGNSA. Trimming took 5 bases from V and 5 from J; bases not matched to a gene: 5. The CDR3 runs 13 residues. Here the CDR3 reads CASSRDRDETQYF. The CDR3 DNA follows: TGTGCCAGCAGCAGAGACAGGGATGAGACCCAGTACTTC.

The V call is TRBV28, the J call TRBJ1-2; D ambiguous. The CDR3 has 15 residues. The germline V gene encodes CDR1 MDHEN and CDR2 SYDVKM. V was clipped by 3 bases and J by 3 bases, with 14 bases between them. The CDR3 DNA reads as TGTGCCAGCAGTTTCTTGGGGAAGGAGGACTATGGCTACACCTTC. The encoded protein is CASSFLGKEDYGYTF.

This sequence joins TRBV27 and TRBJ2-1; D unresolved. The CDR3 length is 14 residues. Trimming took 3 bases from V and 2 from J, leaving 8 bases between them. Germline CDR1 MNHEY, CDR2 SMNVEV (reference sequence). CDR3 nucleotide sequence: TGTGCCAGCAGTTTGAGCCGGGCCTACAATGAGCAGTTCTTC. Its translation: CASSLSRAYNEQFF.

The rearrangement uses TRBV27 and TRBJ2-1; 8 bases agree with TRBD1. This CDR3 region has 18 residues. CDR1 MNHEY and CDR2 SMNVEV come from the germline V gene (reference sequence). V shed 7 bases and J 5 bases; nucleotides not matched to a gene: 19. The CDR3 DNA sequence: TGTGCCAGCATCAACAAGCCAGGGGGCTGGTCTCGGAACAATGAGCAGTTCTTC. Encoded protein: CASINKPGGWSRNNEQFF.

V usage is TRBV27 and J usage is TRBJ1-1; D is perhaps TRBD1 (5 bases). In germline, CDR1 is MNHEY, CDR2 SMNVEV (reference sequence). This CDR3 spans 13 amino acids. Trimming cost V 3 bases and J 4 bases, with 9 bases left between them. DNA for the CDR3: TGTGCCAGCAGTTTTTCAGGGCTCACTGAAGCTTTCTTT. Protein sequence: CASSFSGLTEAFF.

The gene calls are TRBV28 and TRBJ2-7; 11 bases fit TRBD2. J was trimmed by 0 bases and V by 3 bases; bases with no gene match: 28. The germline V gene has CDR1 MDHEN and CDR2 SYDVKM. The CDR3 is made up of 24 amino acids. In DNA, the CDR3 is TGTGCCAGCAGTTTCTATCCGTCGAATAGCGGGAGGGCCGGGTTCGATCCCAGCTCCTACGAGCAGTACTTC. Translated: CASSFYPSNSGRAGFDPSSYEQYF.

The chain links TRBV7-9 to TRBJ2-3; 8 bases line up with TRBD1. The length of the CDR3 is 16 residues. Trimming at V came to 3 bases and at J to 2 bases, leaving 7 bases not matched to a gene. Germline V gene lookup returns CDR1 SEHNR and CDR2 FQNEAQ (reference sequence). CDR3 bases: TGTGCCAGCAGCTTCGGACAGGGCATTTCCACAGATACGCAGTATTTT. Its translation is CASSFGQGISTDTQYF.

The chain is built from TRBV28 and TRBJ1-4; possibly TRBD1 for D (6 bases). Germline CDR1 MDHEN, CDR2 SYDVKM. The CDR3 totals 16 residues. Between the trimmed V and J ends, which lost 5 bases and 8 bases, there was a span of 21 bases. CDR3 nucleotide sequence: TGTGCCAGCAGTGGACGCCGCCCAGGGGCTTCGGAAAAACTGTTTTTT. Encoded protein: CASSGRRPGASEKLFF.